The source of this T cell receptor (beta chain) is a study of T cell responses to AZD1222 COVID-19 vaccine. V gave up 5 bases and J gave up 2 bases; unmatched junction bases: 11. The CDR3 runs 16 residues. Per germline, CDR1 SNHLY and CDR2 FYNNEI. By sample share, this clone is medium-sized. This table comes from immunoSEQ multiplex PCR, and its TCRdb copy is limited to in-frame clones, with some not included. The data show over 55,000 clones, around 84% seen once. The clonotype originates from an adult in good health. The genes are TRBV2 and TRBJ1-2; 7 bases fit TRBD1. Sequenced material: peripheral blood, taken on day 0 of AZD1222 vaccination. CDR3 loop: CASSSGTAHLNYGYTF. In DNA, the CDR3 is TGTGCCAGCAGTTCTGGGACAGCACACCTAAACTATGGCTACACCTTC.